What follows are 31 T cell receptor beta chains derived from one specimen sequenced in a study of technical replicates of blood from several donors (dated by TCRdb to 2015 to 2018). Library prep was done by the immunoSEQ multiplex PCR assay. Imported from immuneACCESS, the table was reduced by TCRdb to in-frame sequences with V and J called. These copies leave out some clones; in studies compared against another copy, an unresolved V gene accounts for under half, and the cause of the remainder is not known. The sample data list tens of thousands of clones, and about 92% of these were observed just once. Less than 0.3% of the sample comes from the top ten. Sequenced sample: T cells isolated from PBMCs. Receptor source: a human donor in good health.

This sequence joins TRBV15 and TRBJ1-5; weak D call: TRBD1 (5 bases). Germline values: CDR1 LNHNV, CDR2 YYDKDF (reference sequence). V lost 0 bases and J lost 7, with 13 bases in between. This CDR3 contains 15 residues. The CDR3 loop is CATSRDPGGGQPQHF. Here the CDR3 DNA reads TGTGCCACCAGCAGAGATCCTGGGGGAGGGCAGCCCCAGCATTTT. Full variable domain (outside the CDR3, taken from reference TRBV15 and TRBJ1-5): DAMVIQNPRYQVTQFGKPVTLSCSQTLNHNVMYWYQQKSSQAPKLLFHYYDKDFNNEADTPDNFQSRRPNTSFCFLDIRSPGLGDTAMYLCATSRDPGGGQPQHFGDGTRLSIL.

The chain carries TRBV28 and TRBJ2-7, with TRBD1 identical over 7 bases. V shed 7 bases, J shed 2 bases, and the junction held 20 bases outside the gene matches. The CDR3 is 18 amino acids. Germline CDR1 reads MDHEN; CDR2 reads SYDVKM. The chain's CDR3 is CASTLQGTHRGRPYEQYF. In DNA, the CDR3 is TGTGCCAGCACTCTTCAGGGGACACACAGGGGTCGCCCCTACGAGCAGTACTTC.

The chain is built from TRBV28 and TRBJ2-7; the match to TRBD1 covers 9 bases. This CDR3 contains 14 residues. In germline, CDR1 is MDHEN, CDR2 SYDVKM. After removal of 1 base from V and 5 bases from J, the junction contained 3 bases not matched to a gene. The CDR3 DNA reads as TGTGCCAGCAGTTTATCCGGGACAGGGAACGAGCAGTACTTC. Translation: CASSLSGTGNEQYF.

The chain has TRBV7-8 and TRBJ2-1; 15 nucleotides match TRBD2. CDR3 length: 19 residues. Germline CDR1 reads SGHVS; CDR2 reads FQNEAQ. Germline trimming cut 0 bases from V and 4 bases from J; bases unmatched to any gene: 7. Here the CDR3 DNA reads TGTGCCAGCAGCTTAGCGGGGACTAGCGGGAGGAGGGGTTACAATGAGCAGTTCTTC. Translation: CASSLAGTSGRRGYNEQFF.

The rearrangement links TRBV2 to TRBJ2-1, with 10 bases identical to TRBD2. The V segment lost 7 bases and the J segment 6 bases; nucleotides outside the gene matches: 3. Germline V gene sequence: CDR1 SNHLY, CDR2 FYNNEI. CDR3 size: 13 residues. The CDR3: CASNLAGVNEQFF. The DNA for the CDR3 is TGTGCCAGCAACCTAGCGGGAGTCAATGAGCAGTTCTTC.

V gene TRBV28 combines with J gene TRBJ1-5, with D perhaps TRBD1 (6 bases). Between the trimmed V and J ends, which lost 2 bases and 6 bases, there was a span of 17 bases. The CDR3 has 16 amino acids. Per germline, CDR1 MDHEN and CDR2 SYDVKM. In DNA, the CDR3 is TGTGCCAGCAGTTTACGGAAAACAGGGAAGGGTCAGCCCCAGCATTTT. It encodes CASSLRKTGKGQPQHF.

The V gene is TRBV29-1, the J gene TRBJ2-4; D may be TRBD1 (6 bases). With 3 bases removed from V and 0 bases from J, the gap between germline ends came to 15 bases. Looked up from germline, CDR1 is SQVTM and CDR2 is ANQGSEA. The CDR3 contains 16 residues. For the CDR3, the DNA is TGCAGCGTTGAGCAGCCGGGACAAGGAGCCAAAAACATTCAGTACTTC. Its translation: CSVEQPGQGAKNIQYF.

The V call is TRBV5-1, the J call TRBJ1-1; D uncertain. The CDR3 spans 14 residues. CDR1 and CDR2 from the germline V gene are SGHRS and YFSETQ. V lost 0 bases and J lost 1, with 7 bases in between. CDR3 sequence (DNA): TGCGCCAGCAGCTTGGTGGCAGGGAACACTGAAGCTTTCTTT. Its protein product is CASSLVAGNTEAFF.

The gene calls are TRBV13 and TRBJ1-2; D unclear. V shed 0 bases and J shed 2 bases, with 10 bases lying between them. CDR1 and CDR2 (germline): PRHDT, FYEKMQ (reference sequence). CDR3 length equals 15 residues. CDR3 DNA: TGTGCCAGCAGCTTAGGCTGGAGCAGAAACTATGGCTACACCTTC. As protein: CASSLGWSRNYGYTF.

CDR3 residues: CASRFLSGRFDEQFF. CDR3 sequence (DNA): TGTGCCAGCAGATTTTTGAGCGGGCGCTTCGATGAGCAGTTCTTC. The V gene is TRBV27, the J gene TRBJ2-1, with D maybe TRBD2 (6 bases). The CDR3 consists of 15 residues. From germline, CDR1 is MNHEY and CDR2 SMNVEV (reference sequence). Trimming removed 6 bases at V and 8 bases at J, with 20 bases between.

Remarks on this clone: One end of the junction varies from germline; a read error may be responsible. The chain uses TRBV28 and TRBJ1-5; the match to TRBD1 covers 9 bases. The CDR3 consists of 15 residues. CDR1 is MDHEN and CDR2 is SYDVKM in the germline V gene. The CDR3 region has the DNA TGTGCCACCAGTATCCAAAGACAGGGGGATCAGCCCCAGCATTTT. Its protein product is CATSIQRQGDQPQHF. Together with reference TRBV28 and TRBJ1-5, the CDR3 gives the full variable domain: DVKVTQSSRYLVKRTGEKVFLECVQDMDHENMFWYRQDPGLGLRLIYFSYDVKMKEKGDIPEGYSVSREKKERFSLILESASTNQTSMYLCATSIQRQGDQPQHFGDGTRLSIL.

The chain joins TRBV28 to TRBJ1-5; 7 positions match TRBD1. Trimming cost V 6 bases and J 5 bases; bases outside gene matches: 7. Per the germline V gene, CDR1 is MDHEN and CDR2 is SYDVKM. The CDR3 extends over 14 amino acids. CDR3 sequence: CASRLRGPDQPQHF. The CDR3, as DNA: TGTGCCAGCAGACTAAGGGGGCCGGATCAGCCCCAGCATTTT.

This chain connects TRBV5-4 to TRBJ1-3; 7 bases align to TRBD1. The length of the CDR3 is 16 residues. CDR1 and CDR2 from the germline V gene are SGHNT and YYREEE (reference sequence). V lost 3 bases to trimming and J lost 4 bases; unmatched junction nucleotides: 10. CDR3 region: CASSWQGVLSGNTIYF. DNA for the CDR3: TGTGCCAGCAGCTGGCAGGGGGTGCTGTCCGGAAACACCATATATTTT.

The gene calls are TRBV7-6 and TRBJ2-1, with a tentative D call TRBD1 (6 bases). Germline V gene data show CDR1 as SGHVS and CDR2 as FNYEAQ. Trimming stripped 5 bases from V and 7 bases from J, with 12 bases between. CDR3 length: 13 amino acids. The CDR3 DNA is TGTGCCAGCAGCAATACAGGGTCGAATGAGCAGTTCTTC. It translates to CASSNTGSNEQFF. Using reference TRBV7-6 and TRBJ2-1 for the parts outside the CDR3, the full variable domain is GAGVSQSPRYKVTKRGQDVALRCDPISGHVSLYWYRQALGQGPEFLTYFNYEAQQDKSGLPNDRFSAERPEGSISTLTIQRTEQRDSAMYRCASSNTGSNEQFFGPGTRLTVL.

The table lists this clone with a count of one. The rearrangement joins TRBV6-5 to TRBJ1-1; 7 nucleotides agree with TRBD1. Trimming at V came to 7 bases and at J to 0 bases, leaving 8 bases not matched to a gene. The CDR3 loop spans 15 amino acids. Per the germline V gene, CDR1 is MNHEY and CDR2 is SVGAGI. Written as DNA, the CDR3 is TGTGCCAGCAAAAAAAGGGGGCGGGTGAACACTGAAGCTTTCTTT. The encoded protein is CASKKRGRVNTEAFF.

This chain connects TRBV27 to TRBJ2-7, with 10 bases aligning to TRBD2. The CDR3 is made up of 15 amino acids. Trimming removed 8 bases from V and 1 base from J; junction bases left unmatched: 8. Germline CDR1 reads MNHEY; CDR2 reads SMNVEV (reference sequence). The CDR3 DNA is TGTGCCAGCGGGCTAGCGGGAGAGGTATCCTACGAGCAGTACTTC. It encodes CASGLAGEVSYEQYF.

V is TRBV7-9 and J is TRBJ1-1; D possibly corresponds to TRBD1 (5 bases). In germline, CDR1 is SEHNR, CDR2 FQNEAQ (reference sequence). The V gene lost 2 bases and the J gene lost 5 bases, with 12 bases spanning the gap. The length of the CDR3 is 14 residues. The CDR3 here is CASSLTRDFTEAFF. The CDR3 bases are TGTGCCAGCAGCTTAACCAGGGATTTTACTGAAGCTTTCTTT.

This chain connects TRBV7-6 to TRBJ2-3, with 9 bases fitting TRBD1. This CDR3 comprises 16 residues. CDR1 is SGHVS, CDR2 FNYEAQ, per germline. The V gene end was trimmed by 4 bases and the J gene end by 3 bases; junction bases not matched to a gene: 8. CDR3 loop: CASSYPSTGGTDTQYF. The CDR3 DNA reads as TGTGCCAGCAGCTACCCCTCGACAGGGGGAACAGATACGCAGTATTTT. Supplemented by reference TRBV7-6 and TRBJ2-3, the full variable domain reads GAGVSQSPRYKVTKRGQDVALRCDPISGHVSLYWYRQALGQGPEFLTYFNYEAQQDKSGLPNDRFSAERPEGSISTLTIQRTEQRDSAMYRCASSYPSTGGTDTQYFGPGTRLTVL.

This chain uses TRBV30 with TRBJ1-2, with 12 bases that match TRBD1. Germline V gene sequence: CDR1 GTSNPN, CDR2 SVGIG (reference sequence). This CDR3 is built from 15 residues. J lost 2 bases, V lost 1 base, and 2 bases had no gene match. CDR3 in amino acids: CAWSGGTGGNYGYTF. In DNA form, the CDR3 reads TGTGCCTGGAGTGGAGGGACAGGGGGCAACTATGGCTACACCTTC.

The chain employs TRBV6-1 and TRBJ2-7; D perhaps matches TRBD1 (6 bases). The CDR3 covers 14 residues. Deletions cut 7 bases from V and 2 bases from J, with 15 bases between. Germline V CDR1 and CDR2: MNHNS, SASEGT. CDR3 nucleotide sequence: TGTGCCAGCACCTTAAGGGACACCGCCTACGAGCAGTACTTC. It encodes CASTLRDTAYEQYF.

This sequence joins TRBV6-4 and TRBJ2-3; tentatively, D is TRBD2 (5 bases). In germline, CDR1 is MRHNA, CDR2 SNTAGT. This CDR3 is built from 14 residues. The V and J ends lost 3 bases and 0 bases respectively, with 7 bases between them. CDR3 amino acids: CASSERGSTDTQYF. CDR3 DNA sequence: TGTGCCAGCAGTGAACGAGGGAGCACAGATACGCAGTATTTT.

This chain links TRBV7-8 with TRBJ1-1, with 9 bases aligning to TRBD1. Trimming removed 2 bases from V and 10 bases from J; junction bases left unmatched: 8. There are 14 residues in the CDR3. CDR1 and CDR2 from the germline V gene are SGHVS and FQNEAQ. DNA for the CDR3: TGTGCCAGCAGCTTACCGGGACAGGGTAGGGGAGCTTTCTTT. Residues: CASSLPGQGRGAFF.

The chain has TRBV5-1 and TRBJ2-3; perhaps TRBD1 as D (6 bases). Trimming removed 2 bases at V and 2 bases at J, with 9 bases between. The CDR3 spans 14 residues. Looked up from germline, CDR1 is SGHRS and CDR2 is YFSETQ. For the CDR3, the DNA is TGCGCCAGCAGCTTTGACAGGCCCACAGATACGCAGTATTTT. Translated: CASSFDRPTDTQYF.

The chain is built from TRBV2 and TRBJ1-1; the match to TRBD1 covers 10 bases. This CDR3 has 15 amino acids. The V and J ends lost 9 bases and 4 bases, in that order; junction bases with no gene match: 11. Germline CDR1 and CDR2: SNHLY and FYNNEI. CDR3 DNA sequence: TGTGCCAGGAGGGCCGGGACAGGGGTTAGCACTGAAGCTTTCTTT. It is translated as CARRAGTGVSTEAFF.

The chain joins TRBV4-1 to TRBJ2-7, with a possible D match to TRBD2 (5 bases). This CDR3 comprises 15 residues. V was clipped by 6 bases and J by 3 bases, with 18 bases between them. CDR1 and CDR2 (germline): MGHRA, YSYEKL. The CDR3 reads CASSHHIEGGYEQYF. CDR3 bases: TGCGCCAGCAGTCACCACATAGAGGGTGGCTACGAGCAGTACTTC.

This chain connects TRBV6-6 to TRBJ1-1; TRBD1 might be the D (5 bases). Trimming removed 2 bases at V and 4 bases at J, with 14 bases between. The CDR3 loop spans 15 amino acids. Germline CDR1 and CDR2: MNHNY and SVGAGI (reference sequence). CDR3 DNA: TGTGCCAGCAGTTACACCAGGGAGGTTAGCACTGAAGCTTTCTTT. As protein: CASSYTREVSTEAFF.

This rearrangement joins TRBV11-2 to TRBJ2-7, with 8 nucleotides matching TRBD1. CDR3 length: 17 residues. Germline-derived CDR1 and CDR2 are SGHAT and FQNNGV. The V gene end was trimmed by 5 bases and the J gene end by 0 bases; junction bases not matched to a gene: 12. CDR3 protein: CASSLRDRTLNSYEQYF. CDR3 bases: TGTGCCAGCAGCCTCCGGGACAGGACCCTAAACTCCTACGAGCAGTACTTC.

J is TRBJ2-6 and V is TRBV9; D is perhaps TRBD1 (5 bases). This CDR3 contains 15 residues. Trimming cost V 2 bases and J 0 bases, with 6 bases left between them. The germline V gene encodes CDR1 SGDLS and CDR2 YYNGEE. CDR3 nucleotide sequence: TGTGCCAGCAGCGTCCAGGGCTCTGGGGCCAACGTCCTGACTTTC. It translates to CASSVQGSGANVLTF. The full variable domain, with the rest looked up from reference TRBV9 and TRBJ2-6, is DSGVTQTPKHLITATGQRVTLRCSPRSGDLSVYWYQQSLDQGLQFLIQYYNGEERAKGNILERFSAQQFPDLHSELNLSSLELGDSALYFCASSVQGSGANVLTFGAGSRLTVL.

The chain has TRBV13 and TRBJ2-1, with D uncertain. The CDR3 consists of 12 residues. Trimming left V 4 bases short and J 6 bases short, with 7 bases between. CDR1 is PRHDT, CDR2 FYEKMQ, per germline (reference sequence). The chain's CDR3 is CASSSVRNEQFF. CDR3 DNA sequence: TGTGCCAGCAGCTCGGTGCGCAATGAGCAGTTCTTC.

The rearrangement links TRBV28 to TRBJ1-1; D gene uncertain. Trimming stripped 4 bases from V and 1 base from J, with 7 bases between. This CDR3 contains 13 residues. The germline V gene encodes CDR1 MDHEN and CDR2 SYDVKM. In DNA form, the CDR3 reads TGTGCCAGCAGTTCCGCAGAGAACACTGAAGCTTTCTTT. It codes for CASSSAENTEAFF.

The table lists this clone with a count of one. The chain has TRBV19 and TRBJ2-7; D may be TRBD2 (5 bases). V dropped 7 bases and J dropped 0 bases, with 13 bases sitting between them. CDR3 length: 14 residues. Germline CDR1 reads LNHDA; CDR2 reads SQIVND (reference sequence). The DNA of the CDR3 is TGTGCCAGTACGGACGGGGAGAGCTCCTACGAGCAGTACTTC. Protein: CASTDGESSYEQYF.